Below are 25 T cell receptor beta chains sequenced from a single sample in a study of beta chain features in type 1 diabetes. Findings of the study overall: Among all four CD4+ subsets, Type 1 diabetes patients had TCRB CDR3s that were moderately but significantly shorter.

These receptors have no known antigen. Isolated RNA was reverse transcribed in full, so expressed TCRB transcripts were sequenced. Produced via immunoSEQ multiplex PCR; TCRdb's table is partial and in-frame only. The sample has 600,000 to 700,000 clones, roughly 12% seen once. The specimen sequenced was naive CD4+ T cells from blood. These receptors were collected from a man aged 25 to 40 with type 1 diabetes.

This clone has only a few counts. The V gene is TRBV29-1, the J gene TRBJ2-1; perhaps D is TRBD1 or TRBD2 (7 bases each). The CDR3 sequence is 16 residues long. Germline CDR1 SQVTM, CDR2 ANQGSEA. V lost 7 bases, J lost 0 bases, and 19 bases lay in between. Here the CDR3 DNA reads TGCAGCGGTCAGAGGGGGCGGGGGAGCTCCTACAATGAGCAGTTCTTC. Encoded protein: CSGQRGRGSSYNEQFF.

This clone was seen a handful of times. The rearrangement links TRBV7-6 to TRBJ1-4; no clear D gene. The V and J ends lost 2 bases and 0 bases respectively, with 7 bases between them. The CDR3 has 15 residues. Per the germline V gene, CDR1 is SGHVS and CDR2 is FNYEAQ. The CDR3 DNA reads TGTGCCAGCAGCTTACGGGGAACAACTAATGAAAAACTGTTTTTT. It is translated as CASSLRGTTNEKLFF.

CDR3 amino acids: CASSYGDSPLHF. CDR3 DNA: TGTGCCAGCAGCTACGGGGATTCACCCCTCCACTTT. The chain links TRBV5-4 to TRBJ1-6; D gene ambiguous. The CDR3 covers 12 residues. V lost 3 bases, J lost 8 bases, and 6 bases lay in between. CDR1 and CDR2 from the germline V gene are SGHNT and YYREEE (reference sequence).

This clone was seen a few times. This chain connects TRBV7-9 to TRBJ2-1; TRBD2 matches at 9 bases. Per the germline V gene, CDR1 is SEHNR and CDR2 is FQNEAQ (reference sequence). Unmatched junction bases numbered 5, after V lost 6 bases and J lost 2 bases. The CDR3 consists of 15 residues. The DNA for the CDR3 is TGTGCCAGCAGTCCTATAGCGGGAGCCTACAATGAGCAGTTCTTC. It translates to CASSPIAGAYNEQFF.

The chain joins TRBV10-3 to TRBJ2-7, with a possible D match to TRBD2 (7 bases). V gave up 4 bases and J gave up 2 bases, with 24 bases separating them. In germline, CDR1 is ENHRY, CDR2 SYGVKD. The CDR3 sequence is 18 residues long. The CDR3 DNA reads TGTGCCATCAGTGCTGGGGGGGCTAGAACGTTACTTCCCTACGAGCAGTACTTC. Its protein is CAISAGGARTLLPYEQYF.

The genes are TRBV9 and TRBJ1-2, with no clear D. CDR1 is SGDLS, CDR2 YYNGEE, per germline. V was pared by 3 bases and J by 8 bases, with 17 bases between. There are 14 residues in the CDR3. The CDR3, as DNA: TGTGCCAGCAGCGGAGAAGCGAGGCGAGGGGGCTACACCTTC. Its protein is CASSGEARRGGYTF.

The chain links TRBV5-1 to TRBJ2-2, with D perhaps matching TRBD2 (5 bases). Germline V gene sequence: CDR1 SGHRS, CDR2 YFSETQ. CDR3 length equals 17 residues. Trimming left V 4 bases short and J 7 bases short, with 23 bases between. This chain's CDR3 is CASSPGGSSMRDGELFF. The DNA of the CDR3 is TGCGCCAGCAGCCCAGGTGGCAGCTCAATGAGGGACGGGGAGCTGTTTTTT.

This clone was recorded a few times. The chain carries TRBV7-2 and TRBJ1-2; a weak D match, TRBD1 (6 bases). V dropped 5 bases and J dropped 6 bases, with 13 bases sitting between them. The V gene's germline CDR1 is SGHTA and CDR2 FQGNSA. The CDR3 is made up of 13 amino acids. The CDR3, as DNA: TGTGCCAGCAGCCCACAGGGTGGTGATGGCTACACCTTC. Amino acids: CASSPQGGDGYTF.

The V gene is TRBV7-9, the J gene TRBJ1-2; D is possibly TRBD1 (6 bases). V was trimmed by 8 bases and J by 5 bases, leaving 21 bases between them. The germline gives CDR1 SEHNR, CDR2 FQNEAQ (reference sequence). The length of the CDR3 is 15 residues. Here the CDR3 reads CASEQGPARGYGYTF. The CDR3 nucleotides are TGTGCCAGCGAACAGGGTCCCGCAAGGGGGTATGGCTACACCTTC.

This clone occurred a few times. V gene TRBV7-2 combines with J gene TRBJ1-3; D perhaps matches TRBD1 (5 bases). The germline V gene has CDR1 SGHTA and CDR2 FQGNSA. The CDR3 extends over 17 amino acids. V lost 5 bases, J lost 0 bases, and 17 bases lay in between. CDR3 sequence: CASSIHPGLTSGNTIYF. The CDR3 DNA sequence: TGTGCCAGCAGCATCCATCCGGGACTGACCTCTGGAAACACCATATATTTT.

As regards this clone: Other DNA sequences within the sample encode an identical CDR3. The J gene is TRBJ2-3, the V gene TRBV7-9; a possible D gene is TRBD1 (6 bases). Germline assignment: CDR1 SEHNR and CDR2 FQNEAQ (reference sequence). This CDR3 region has 12 residues. Trimming took off 2 bases at V and 6 bases at J, with 6 bases between the two ends. CDR3 DNA: TGTGCCAGCAGCTTACAGGGGGATACGCAGTATTTT. Amino acid sequence: CASSLQGDTQYF.

The chain links TRBV10-3 to TRBJ2-1; 8 positions agree with TRBD2. Germline assignment: CDR1 ENHRY and CDR2 SYGVKD. V dropped 0 bases and J dropped 3; count of bases not matched to a gene: 10. The CDR3 has 18 amino acids. The CDR3 is CAISESRGGGIIYNEQFF. CDR3 nucleotide sequence: TGTGCCATCAGTGAGTCGAGGGGCGGGGGGATCATCTACAATGAGCAGTTCTTC.

V and J are TRBV7-8 and TRBJ1-6; no clear D. This CDR3 is 13 amino acids long. V lost 0 bases to trimming and J lost 9 bases, with 6 bases between them. Germline CDR1 and CDR2: SGHVS and FQNEAQ. The CDR3, as DNA: TGTGCCAGCAGCTTAGCTGGGGTTTCACCCCTCCACTTT. It codes for CASSLAGVSPLHF.

This clone has only a few counts. The rearrangement joins TRBV7-2 to TRBJ2-7; 7 bases agree with TRBD1. Germline lookup yields CDR1 SGHTA and CDR2 FQGNSA. V gave up 5 bases and J gave up 3 bases; unmatched junction bases: 7. This CDR3 region has 14 residues. CDR3 loop: CASSGRQGGYEQYF. The CDR3 DNA sequence: TGTGCCAGCAGCGGCAGACAGGGTGGCTACGAGCAGTACTTC.

This clone was recorded a few times. The chain recombines TRBV27 with TRBJ1-1; weak D call: TRBD1 (5 bases). This CDR3 is 14 amino acids long. CDR1 is MNHEY, CDR2 SMNVEV, per germline (reference sequence). V gave up 4 bases and J gave up 4 bases, with 13 bases separating them. Here the CDR3 DNA reads TGTGCCAGCAGTTGGTCTTCGGGGCCCACTGAAGCTTTCTTT. Residues: CASSWSSGPTEAFF.

Remarks on this clone: The junction differs from germline at one of its ends, possibly a read error. This chain joins TRBV2 and TRBJ1-2, with TRBD1 matching over 7 bases. Germline loops: CDR1 SNHLY, CDR2 FYNNEI. The CDR3 loop spans 16 amino acids. CDR3 loop: CASRRPYLDRVVGYTF. The DNA for the CDR3 is TGTGCTAGCAGACGCCCCTACTTAGACAGGGTCGTCGGCTACACCTTC. Variable domain in full (rest from reference TRBV2 and TRBJ1-2): EPEVTQTPSHQVTQMGQEVILRCVPISNHLYFYWYRQILGQKVEFLVSFYNNEISEKSEIFDDQFSVERPDGSNFTLKIRSTKLEDSAMYFCASRRPYLDRVVGYTFGSGTRLTVV.

The chain is built from TRBV11-2 and TRBJ2-1, with D unclear. The CDR3 length is 11 residues. V was shortened by 5 bases and J by 8 bases, with 7 bases between the two germline ends. Per germline, CDR1 SGHAT and CDR2 FQNNGV. CDR3 amino acids: CASSLGYEQFF. The CDR3 coding sequence is TGTGCCAGCAGCCTAGGGTATGAGCAGTTCTTC.

This sequence joins TRBV4-2 and TRBJ2-3, with TRBD2 matching over 7 bases. V was clipped by 4 bases and J by 3 bases; unmatched bases: 7. Germline loops: CDR1 LGHNA, CDR2 YNFKEQ. The CDR3 length is 15 residues. As DNA, the CDR3 is TGTGCCAGCAGCCCCCCAGGACTAGTTACAGATACGCAGTATTTT. Its translation: CASSPPGLVTDTQYF.

The rearrangement uses TRBV5-1 and TRBJ2-1; D might be TRBD1 (6 bases). Germline-derived CDR1 and CDR2 are SGHRS and YFSETQ. The germline V and J ends were trimmed by 0 bases and 3 bases, with 13 bases remaining between them. There are 16 residues in the CDR3. This chain's CDR3 is CASSLALQGNYNEQFF. In DNA form, the CDR3 reads TGCGCCAGCAGCTTGGCGCTCCAGGGGAACTACAATGAGCAGTTCTTC.

This sequence joins TRBV15 and TRBJ2-5; 8 nucleotides line up with TRBD2. This CDR3 region has 16 residues. V was clipped by 3 bases and J by 5 bases; unmatched bases: 11. Germline V lookup: CDR1 LNHNV, CDR2 YYDKDF (reference sequence). The CDR3 reads CATSRKERGRLETQYF. In DNA, the CDR3 is TGTGCCACCAGCAGGAAGGAGCGGGGGCGCCTCGAGACCCAGTACTTC. The full variable domain, its missing parts supplied by reference TRBV15 and TRBJ2-5, is DAMVIQNPRYQVTQFGKPVTLSCSQTLNHNVMYWYQQKSSQAPKLLFHYYDKDFNNEADTPDNFQSRRPNTSFCFLDIRSPGLGDTAMYLCATSRKERGRLETQYFGPGTRLLVL.

V usage is TRBV5-1 and J usage is TRBJ2-1; possibly TRBD1 for D (6 bases). This CDR3 comprises 15 residues. Between the trimmed V and J ends, which lost 5 bases and 9 bases, there was a span of 21 bases. Germline V gene sequence: CDR1 SGHRS, CDR2 YFSETQ. This CDR3 is CASRWQGNNLAEQFF. The CDR3 DNA is TGCGCCAGCAGGTGGCAGGGGAACAATTTGGCTGAGCAGTTCTTC.

V gene TRBV6-6 combines with J gene TRBJ2-5; D is unclear. V gave up 5 bases and J gave up 3 bases, with 7 bases separating them. Germline V CDR1 and CDR2: MNHNY, SVGAGI (reference sequence). The CDR3 runs to 12 residues. The DNA of the CDR3 is TGTGCCAGCAGTGGCGGTGAAGAGACCCAGTACTTC. This translates into CASSGGEETQYF.

This clone was seen more than once but under ten times. This chain connects TRBV5-1 to TRBJ1-5, with D perhaps matching TRBD1 (5 bases). The CDR3 consists of 14 residues. Germline assignment: CDR1 SGHRS and CDR2 YFSETQ. The V end was cut by 0 bases, the J end by 5 bases, with 9 bases between. This CDR3 is CASSLEGTHQPQHF. Written as DNA, the CDR3 is TGCGCCAGCAGCTTGGAGGGGACGCATCAGCCCCAGCATTTT.

Concerning this clone itself: Other DNA sequences in this sample translate to the same CDR3. The chain recombines TRBV5-6 with TRBJ2-5, with 7 bases aligning to TRBD2. This CDR3 spans 16 amino acids. Germline assignment: CDR1 SGHDT and CDR2 YYEEEE. Losses at the gene ends were 0 bases for V and 2 bases for J; bases not matched to a gene: 7. CDR3 coding DNA: TGTGCCAGCAGCTTGGCCAACCTAGCGGCACAAGAGACCCAGTACTTC. Its translation: CASSLANLAAQETQYF.

The chain employs TRBV5-1 and TRBJ2-1, with D possibly being TRBD1 or TRBD2 (6 bases each). The CDR3 covers 14 residues. Germline lookup yields CDR1 SGHRS and CDR2 YFSETQ. Trimming stripped 4 bases from V and 5 bases from J, with 13 bases between. CDR3 DNA: TGCGCCAGCAGCCCTTTGGAGGGGGACAATGAGCAGTTCTTC. This encodes CASSPLEGDNEQFF.